The clone carrying this T cell receptor (beta chain) was picked up one time. The antigen is not known. Some clones are missing from TCRdb's copy, which holds only in-frame ones; the method was immunoSEQ multiplex PCR. The table shows some 150,000 clones, with roughly 90% occurring only once. V lost 3 bases and J 3 bases, leaving 17 bases between the germline ends. This CDR3 region has 15 residues. The germline gives CDR1 SQVTM, CDR2 ANQGSEA. The data stem from a study of T cell responses to AZD1222 COVID-19 vaccine. The overall study: Second doses were pooled across both intervals (about 4 or about 12 weeks). Study-wide findings and caveats: Among spike-specific TCRs, nearly half reportedly target unmutated variant regions. Of the AZD1222 recipients, only five to seven were seropositive at baseline. Spike-specific TCR breadth and depth went up after people got two AZD1222 doses.

Material: peripheral blood, obtained on day 0 of AZD1222 vaccination. This chain uses TRBV29-1 with TRBJ1-1, with a possible D match to TRBD1 (6 bases). The origin of this receptor is an adult in good health. DNA of the CDR3: TGCAGCGTTGATGTCCCGGGACAAAGTTACACTGAAGCTTTCTTT. This translates into CSVDVPGQSYTEAFF.